This is a list of T cell receptor beta chains from one sample in a study of blood T cell repertoires in COVID-19. The data were produced by immunoSEQ multiplex PCR, yet TCRdb's version contains in-frame clones alone and is incomplete. The data contain around 110,000 clones, over 65% of them singletons. The sequencing sample was made of peripheral blood. These receptors were taken from a woman in her 70s with acute or convalescent COVID-19. Both conserved end residues are part of each CDR3. The D gene is left open where the match is weak. A clone size is listed for some rows: how often the clone was seen (once, few, many), or a class if it is expanded.

clone_size | j_call | v_call | d_call | cdr3_nt | cdr3_aa
NA | TRBJ1-1 | TRBV27 | NA | TGTGCCAGCAGTTTAGCAGGGGCGAACACTGAAGCTTTCTTT | CASSLAGANTEAFF
NA | TRBJ2-4 | TRBV7-2 | NA | TGTGCCAGCAGCTTAGCGGCCATTCAGTACTTC | CASSLAAIQYF
NA | TRBJ2-2 | TRBV5-1 | NA | TGCGCCAGCAGTTCAGGGGATGCCGGGGAGCTGTTTTTT | CASSSGDAGELFF
NA | TRBJ1-3 | TRBV6-5 | NA | TGTGCCAGCAGTTCCTTTCTCGGGACTGTCTATTTT | CASSSFLGTVYF
NA | TRBJ2-5 | TRBV30 | NA | TGTGCCTGGTCCCCAGCGGAGACCCAGTACTTC | CAWSPAETQYF
NA | TRBJ2-1 | TRBV7-6 | NA | TGTGCCAGCAGCGTCGGGACATCTACTTACAATGAGCAGTTCTTC | CASSVGTSTYNEQFF
NA | TRBJ2-2 | TRBV6-6 | NA | TGTGCCAGCAGTTACAAGCGGACTACCACCGGGGAGCTGTTTTTT | CASSYKRTTTGELFF
few | TRBJ1-1 | TRBV29-1 | TRBD1 | TGCGGCTCCCGTGGGACAGGGGATAGAGATACTGAAGCTTTCTTT | CGSRGTGDRDTEAFF
NA | TRBJ2-1 | TRBV6-2/TRBV6-3 | TRBD1 | TGTGCCAGCAGCCGCTTCGGGACAGCTACTTACAATGAGCAGTTCTTC | CASSRFGTATYNEQFF
NA | TRBJ1-1 | TRBV7-9 | TRBD1 | TGTGCCAGCAGCCTGACTGGACAGGGCGGGAACACTGAAGCTTTCTTT | CASSLTGQGGNTEAFF
NA | TRBJ1-5 | TRBV19 | TRBD1 | TGTGCCTCCTCCGGCCGGGGACAGGGGGCGGTTCGCAATCAGCCCCAGCATTTT | CASSGRGQGAVRNQPQHF
NA | TRBJ2-2 | TRBV10-3 | NA | TGTGCCATCAGTGAACAACAGAACACCGGGGAGCTGTTTTTT | CAISEQQNTGELFF